The 7 T cell receptor beta chains listed next were all sequenced from one sample in a study of early stage breast cancer tumors (dated by TCRdb to 2016 to 2017). Library construction relied on the immunoSEQ multiplex PCR assay. As stored in TCRdb, this immuneACCESS dataset retains in-frame rearrangements with V and J assigned. A fraction of the clones does not appear; measured against another copy, unresolved V genes explain less than half of the discrepancy, and the remainder lacks a known reason. The sample includes approximately 48,000 clones, with around nine tenths observed a single time. The ten largest clones capture less than 6.5% of the sample. The sequenced sample was blood. These receptors all stem from a person between 65 and 79 years old with breast cancer.

The gene calls are TRBV5-1 and TRBJ2-1; maybe TRBD1 (5 bases). Germline loops: CDR1 SGHRS, CDR2 YFSETQ. Trimming left V 0 bases short and J 8 bases short, with 15 bases between. The CDR3 has 15 residues. The CDR3 DNA reads as TGCGCCAGCAGCTTGGCGGCCCCGGGCAGGGATGAGCAGTTCTTC. This sequence encodes CASSLAAPGRDEQFF.

This chain links TRBV25-1 with TRBJ1-2; the D gene is possibly TRBD1 (5 bases). Germline V gene sequence: CDR1 MGHDK, CDR2 SYGVNS. Trimming took off 4 bases at V and 5 bases at J, with 11 bases between the two ends. There are 13 residues in the CDR3. CDR3 nucleotide sequence: TGTGCCAGCAGTGGAGACAGTACTTATGGCTACACCTTC. Translation gives CASSGDSTYGYTF.

This clone was seen just once. J is TRBJ2-2 and V is TRBV18, with 12 bases identical to TRBD2. CDR3 length equals 16 residues. Germline V CDR1 and CDR2: KGHSH, LQKENI. V gave up 5 bases and J gave up 2 bases; unmatched junction bases: 3. For the CDR3, the DNA is TGTGCCAGCTCATCTAGCGGGAGGGCCAACACCGGGGAGCTGTTTTTT. As protein: CASSSSGRANTGELFF.

The chain has TRBV16 and TRBJ1-5; 11 bases fit TRBD1. Losses at the gene ends were 5 bases for V and 4 bases for J; bases not matched to a gene: 1. This CDR3 is built from 14 residues. Germline V gene data show CDR1 as KGHSY and CDR2 as FQNENV. CDR3 sequence (DNA): TGTGCCAGCAGCAGGGACAGGGGGAATCAGCCCCAGCATTTT. It codes for CASSRDRGNQPQHF.

The V call is TRBV6-6, the J call TRBJ1-2; D gene unclear. This CDR3 comprises 14 residues. With 0 bases removed from V and 4 bases from J, the gap between germline ends came to 9 bases. Germline CDR1 reads MNHNY; CDR2 reads SVGAGI (reference sequence). CDR3 nucleotides: TGTGCCAGCAGTTACTCGACACTCTTCTATGGCTACACCTTC. Translated, it gives CASSYSTLFYGYTF.

The sample holds one count of this clone. The chain recombines TRBV19 with TRBJ1-2; 10 bases map to TRBD1. This CDR3 has 15 residues. CDR1 is LNHDA and CDR2 is SQIVND in the germline V gene (reference sequence). V was clipped by 4 bases and J by 4 bases; unmatched bases: 6. The CDR3 sequence is CASSTSTGGSYGYTF. The CDR3 DNA sequence: TGTGCCAGTAGTACCTCGACAGGGGGCAGCTATGGCTACACCTTC.

This chain joins TRBV7-9 and TRBJ2-1; 7 nucleotides line up with TRBD2. With V trimmed by 6 bases and J by 5 bases, 13 bases remained unmatched. Per the germline V gene, CDR1 is SEHNR and CDR2 is FQNEAQ (reference sequence). This CDR3 is built from 16 residues. CDR3 sequence: CASSFLPRGEDNEQFF. CDR3 in DNA: TGTGCCAGCAGTTTCCTCCCTCGGGGGGAGGACAATGAGCAGTTCTTC.